This TCR beta chain was profiled in a study of shared clonotypes between healthy human individuals. Study-wide results and caveats: The small donor group covered limited genetic and exposure diversity.

The CDR3 is made up of 15 amino acids. Germline V CDR1 and CDR2: WNHNN, SYGVQD (reference sequence). The junction had 4 bases not matched to a gene; V was cut back by 6 bases and J by 1 base. It was around 180 ng DNA, about 30,000 T cell genomes, that sorted-subset replicate PCRs used. The protocol was immunoSEQ multiplex PCR, while the TCRdb copy is restricted to in-frame clones and leaves out a portion. This sample carries 780,000 or so clones, just under 75% of them seen once, and the ten largest clones take approximately 1.7%. About this clone: Its antigen remains unknown.

The sample was memory CD4+ T cells sorted from blood. Subset meaning: CD45RA-negative fraction. The receptor comes from a woman under 40 in good health. The chain is built from TRBV10-1 and TRBJ2-1; 9 bases fit TRBD2. The CDR3 DNA reads as TGCGCCAGCAGCGGGACTAGCCAATCCTACAATGAGCAGTTCTTC. Amino acid sequence: CASSGTSQSYNEQFF.